The sequence of this T cell receptor (beta chain) was determined in a study of T-cell reconstitution after alpha-beta-depleted transplantation in children. Unique molecular identifiers tagged the TCRbeta library. TCRdb itself ran the PCR reads through MiXCR, one entry per CDR3 protein. The table includes about 980,000 distinct CDR3 sequences, around 30% detected once. V was cut by 5 bases and J by 5 bases, with 13 bases left in between. CDR3 length: 13 residues. Points from the study as a whole: At one year after transplant, newly produced T cells mostly accounted for T-cell counts and diversity. From surviving recipient T cells and thymic progenitors came the high day-60 TCRbeta diversity observed in some patients. Reportedly, only several hundred clones from non-depleted graft cells drove alpha-beta T-cell counts at about two months.

As to this clonotype: Antigen: not known.

The gene calls are TRBV12-3 or TRBV12-4 and TRBJ2-7; tentatively, D is TRBD1 (5 bases). The receptor comes from a boy in the first two years of life who had a stem cell transplant for SCID, so the T cells may come from the graft donor. The sample in question was PBMCs, mostly from graft donor cells, obtained 360 days after TCRalphabeta/CD19-depleted stem cell transplant. The CDR3 nucleotides read TGTGCCAGCAGTCCTACCAGGGCCCACGAGCAGTACTTC. Translation: CASSPTRAHEQYF.